The T cell receptor beta chain under discussion was sequenced for a study of graft-versus-host responses after intestinal transplantation. A remark on this clone: No antigen is known for it.

The CDR3 runs 15 residues. Per the germline V gene, CDR1 is MNHNS and CDR2 is SASEGT. Trimming at V came to 1 base and at J to 6 bases, leaving 4 bases not matched to a gene. Here immunoSEQ multiplex PCR was the method, and the copy in TCRdb shows in-frame clones only, minus some. The sample contains fewer than 20,000 clones, about 83% of which appear only once. The graft tissue was processed, and this released both intraepithelial and lamina propria lymphocytes. Notes on the study in general: Circulating GvH clone levels at their peak were associated with HvG declines (early post-transplant).

The starting material was ileum tissue, obtained 580 to 600 days after intestinal transplantation. This TCR derives from a human patient who received an intestinal transplant, so some T cells may come from the graft donor. This chain uses TRBV6-1 with TRBJ1-5; 9 nucleotides align to TRBD1. CDR3 DNA sequence: TGTGCCAGCAGTGAAGGAGGGACAGGGTTTCAGCCCCAGCATTTT. Translated: CASSEGGTGFQPQHF.